A selection of T cell receptor beta chains follows, all from one sample in a study of liver allograft versus peripheral blood T cells. TCRdb called the reads again in MiXCR, with one record for every CDR3 protein. This table has about 9,600 distinct CDR3 sequences, approximately 16% appearing once. The receptors originated from a human patient who had a liver transplant. Some T cells may arise from the graft donor. Each CDR3 is given with its conserved first and last residue. The D gene is left open where the match is weak. Clone size is given for some rows only: seen once, a few or many times, or a class if the clone is expanded.

len,j_gene,v_gene,abundance,d_gene,CDR3aa,CDR3nt
16,TRBJ2-5,TRBV5-4,few,TRBD2,CASSLGASGGQETQYF,TGTGCCAGCAGCTTGGGGGCTAGCGGGGGGCAAGAGACCCAGTACTTC
13,TRBJ1-1,TRBV7-9,medium-sized,TRBD1,CASNWGQGGEAFF,TGTGCCAGCAACTGGGGACAGGGTGGGGAAGCTTTCTTT
15,TRBJ1-1,TRBV5-4,.,.,CASVGSKRLNTEAFF,TGTGCCAGCGTCGGGAGTAAACGGTTGAACACTGAAGCTTTCTTT
13,TRBJ1-5,TRBV5-1,once,.,CASSLGDFQPQHF,TGCGCCAGCAGCTTAGGGGATTTTCAGCCCCAGCATTTT
13,TRBJ2-7,TRBV30,many,.,CAWISDRNYEQYF,TGTGCCTGGATCTCGGACAGAAACTACGAGCAGTACTTC
15,TRBJ2-7,TRBV27,medium-sized,TRBD2,CASRGGLAGGYEQYF,TGTGCCAGCAGAGGAGGACTAGCGGGAGGGTACGAGCAGTACTTC
12,TRBJ2-7,TRBV20-1,.,.,CSAGSITGEQYF,TGCAGTGCCGGCAGCATTACGGGCGAGCAGTACTTC
15,TRBJ2-1,TRBV18,medium-sized,TRBD2,CASSPGLAGYNEQFF,TGTGCCAGCTCACCGGGACTAGCGGGATACAATGAGCAGTTCTTC
16,TRBJ1-5,TRBV6-2/TRBV6-3,.,TRBD1,CASSALGTGGMEPQHF,TGTGCCAGCAGTGCTTTGGGGACAGGGGGCATGGAGCCCCAGCATTTT
17,TRBJ1-1,TRBV18,.,.,CASSPLTRQNMNTEAFF,TGTGCCAGCTCACCCCTGACCAGACAGAACATGAACACTGAAGCTTTCTTT
15,TRBJ2-1,TRBV11-1,.,TRBD2,CASSSAGVFYNEQFF,TGTGCCAGCAGCTCCGCGGGAGTATTCTACAATGAGCAGTTCTTC
13,TRBJ2-3,TRBV19,few,.,CASSGNSRDTQYF,TGTGCCAGTAGCGGAAACAGTCGGGATACGCAGTATTTT
14,TRBJ2-5,TRBV28,.,TRBD2,CASSQAGGQETQYF,TGTGCCAGCAGTCAAGCGGGAGGCCAAGAGACCCAGTACTTC
15,TRBJ1-1,TRBV9,.,.,CASSALGGGFTEAFF,TGTGCCAGCAGCGCGTTGGGTGGGGGATTCACTGAAGCTTTCTTT
16,TRBJ2-3,TRBV27,medium-sized,TRBD2,CASSFGAGGPLDTQYF,TGTGCCAGCAGTTTTGGAGCGGGAGGGCCACTAGATACGCAGTATTTT
16,TRBJ1-2,TRBV28,medium-sized,.,CASTRGYSYSNYGYTF,TGTGCCAGCACCCGTGGGTACAGCTATTCTAACTATGGCTACACCTTC
14,TRBJ2-6,TRBV28,medium-sized,.,CASSWYSGANVLTF,TGTGCCAGCAGTTGGTACTCTGGGGCCAACGTCCTGACTTTC
13,TRBJ1-5,TRBV5-5,.,.,CASSLVENQPQHF,TGTGCCAGCAGCTTGGTGGAGAATCAGCCCCAGCATTTT
15,TRBJ2-3,TRBV5-6,many,TRBD2,CASTRRAGGTDTQYF,TGTGCCAGCACCAGAAGGGCGGGAGGCACAGATACGCAGTATTTT
15,TRBJ2-7,TRBV7-9,few,TRBD1,CASSPGQSSLYEQYF,TGTGCCAGCAGCCCGGGACAGTCCTCACTCTACGAGCAGTACTTC
16,TRBJ1-5,TRBV19,many,.,CASSILPQGNNQPQHF,TGTGCCAGTAGTATTCTCCCCCAGGGGAATAATCAGCCCCAGCATTTT
15,TRBJ1-3,TRBV6-5,medium-sized,.,CASSLNRGSGNTIYF,TGTGCCAGCAGTCTAAATAGGGGGTCTGGAAACACCATATATTTT
15,TRBJ2-1,TRBV18,medium-sized,.,CASSPIQRGYNEQFF,TGTGCCAGCTCACCAATACAAAGGGGGTACAATGAGCAGTTCTTC
17,TRBJ2-7,TRBV27,medium-sized,TRBD1,CASSWGHPGQGSGEQYF,TGTGCCAGCAGTTGGGGACATCCGGGACAGGGGTCCGGCGAGCAGTACTTC
14,TRBJ2-7,TRBV28,.,TRBD1,CASSPGQGALEQYF,TGTGCCAGCAGCCCGGGACAGGGGGCTCTCGAGCAGTACTTC
15,TRBJ1-5,TRBV28,.,.,CASSPGGGADRPQHF,TGTGCCAGCAGTCCGGGCGGGGGCGCCGATCGGCCCCAGCATTTT
16,TRBJ2-3,TRBV11-2,.,.,CASRSPTGAGTDTQYF,TGTGCCAGCAGGTCCCCTACGGGGGCTGGCACAGATACGCAGTATTTT
13,TRBJ2-5,TRBV12-3/TRBV12-4,few,.,CASSSGGQETQYF,TGTGCCAGCAGTTCCGGGGGACAAGAGACCCAGTACTTC
13,TRBJ1-6,TRBV20-1,few,.,CSARDSRNSPLHF,TGCAGTGCTAGAGATTCGAGGAATTCACCCCTCCACTTT
15,TRBJ1-5,TRBV19,medium-sized,TRBD1,CASRTGTGDNQPQHF,TGTGCCAGTAGGACTGGGACAGGGGACAATCAGCCCCAGCATTTT
16,TRBJ2-2,TRBV20-1,few,.,CSARGTETWFTGELFF,TGCAGTGCTAGAGGAACTGAGACGTGGTTCACCGGGGAGCTGTTTTTT
14,TRBJ1-5,TRBV28,medium-sized,.,CASSRTAINQPQHF,TGTGCCAGCAGCCGGACGGCCATCAATCAGCCCCAGCATTTT
17,TRBJ1-3,TRBV18,medium-sized,.,CASSPLDTQISGNTIYF,TGTGCCAGCTCACCGTTGGACACCCAAATCTCTGGAAACACCATATATTTT
15,TRBJ1-1,TRBV24-1,many,.,CATSEAGTTNTEAFF,TGTGCCACCAGTGAGGCCGGGACAACGAACACTGAAGCTTTCTTT
17,TRBJ2-1,TRBV15,medium-sized,TRBD2,CATSRAFSAGGYNEQFF,TGTGCCACCAGCAGAGCTTTCTCTGCGGGGGGGTATAATGAGCAGTTCTTC
14,TRBJ2-5,TRBV5-4,many,.,CASSPETYQETQYF,TGTGCCAGCAGCCCCGAAACGTACCAAGAGACCCAGTACTTC
12,TRBJ1-1,TRBV6-2/TRBV6-3,medium-sized,.,CASSYRLTEAFF,TGTGCCAGCAGTTACAGGCTGACAGAAGCTTTCTTT
14,TRBJ2-7,TRBV20-1,.,.,CSAPPLTGRSEQYF,TGCAGTGCTCCGCCCTTGACGGGGCGCAGCGAGCAGTACTTC
15,TRBJ2-7,TRBV12-5,few,TRBD2,CASGLVRAGGYEQYF,TGTGCTAGTGGTTTGGTAAGAGCGGGAGGATACGAGCAGTACTTC
14,TRBJ2-2,TRBV20-1,.,.,CSAKWLGITGELFF,TGCAGTGCTAAGTGGCTTGGGATCACCGGGGAGCTGTTTTTT
13,TRBJ1-1,TRBV6-2/TRBV6-3,medium-sized,.,CALPRSMNTEAFF,TGTGCCCTCCCTAGGAGTATGAACACTGAAGCTTTCTTT
15,TRBJ1-2,TRBV10-3,medium-sized,TRBD1,CAIKPLGQGIYGYTF,TGTGCCATCAAACCCTTGGGACAGGGAATCTATGGCTACACCTTC
14,TRBJ1-4,TRBV7-9,many,.,CASSLEFVDEKLFF,TGTGCCAGCAGCTTAGAGTTTGTAGACGAAAAACTGTTTTTT
19,TRBJ2-1,TRBV6-1,.,.,CASSEAGGRALLFYNEQFF,TGTGCCAGCAGTGAAGCGGGGGGCCGCGCTCTGCTTTTCTACAATGAGCAGTTCTTC
14,TRBJ1-1,TRBV7-9,.,.,CASSLDVRYTEAFF,TGTGCCAGTAGCTTAGATGTACGGTACACTGAAGCTTTCTTT
15,TRBJ2-1,TRBV28,medium-sized,TRBD2,CASSPSGRVRGEQFF,TGTGCCAGCAGCCCTAGCGGGAGGGTCCGGGGTGAGCAGTTCTTC
14,TRBJ1-2,TRBV30,medium-sized,.,CAWSLNGPTGAYTF,TGTGCCTGGAGTCTAAATGGACCAACCGGGGCCTACACCTTC
12,TRBJ1-5,TRBV20-1,few,.,CSLSRSNQPQHF,TGCAGTTTATCCAGAAGCAATCAGCCCCAGCATTTT
15,TRBJ2-1,TRBV19,medium-sized,TRBD2,CASKPSGGHYNEQFF,TGTGCCAGCAAACCTAGCGGGGGCCACTACAATGAGCAGTTCTTC
13,TRBJ2-5,TRBV20-1,.,.,CSARDFTGETQYF,TGCAGTGCTAGAGATTTTACCGGCGAGACCCAGTACTTC